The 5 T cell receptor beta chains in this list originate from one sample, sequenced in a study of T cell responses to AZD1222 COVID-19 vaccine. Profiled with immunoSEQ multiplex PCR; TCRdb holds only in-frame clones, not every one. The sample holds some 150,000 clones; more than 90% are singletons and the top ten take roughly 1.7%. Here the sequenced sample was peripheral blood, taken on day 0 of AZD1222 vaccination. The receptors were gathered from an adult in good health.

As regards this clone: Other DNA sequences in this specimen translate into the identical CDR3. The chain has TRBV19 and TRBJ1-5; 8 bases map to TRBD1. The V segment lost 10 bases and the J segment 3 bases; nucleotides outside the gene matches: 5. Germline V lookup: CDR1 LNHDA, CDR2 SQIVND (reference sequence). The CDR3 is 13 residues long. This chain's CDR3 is CATRTGLNQPQHF. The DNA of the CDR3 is TGTGCCACCCGGACAGGGCTCAATCAGCCCCAGCATTTT. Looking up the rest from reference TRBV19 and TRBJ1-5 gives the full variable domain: DGGITQSPKYLFRKEGQNVTLSCEQNLNHDAMYWYRQDPGQGLRLIYYSQIVNDFQKGDIAEGYSVSREKKESFPLTVTSAQKNPTAFYLCATRTGLNQPQHFGDGTRLSIL.

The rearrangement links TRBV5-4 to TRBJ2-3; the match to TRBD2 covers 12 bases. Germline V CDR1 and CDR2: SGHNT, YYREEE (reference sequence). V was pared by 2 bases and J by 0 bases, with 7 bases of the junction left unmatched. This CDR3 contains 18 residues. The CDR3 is CASSLRLAGVTSTDTQYF. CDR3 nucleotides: TGTGCCAGCAGCTTAAGACTAGCGGGGGTTACTAGCACAGATACGCAGTATTTT.

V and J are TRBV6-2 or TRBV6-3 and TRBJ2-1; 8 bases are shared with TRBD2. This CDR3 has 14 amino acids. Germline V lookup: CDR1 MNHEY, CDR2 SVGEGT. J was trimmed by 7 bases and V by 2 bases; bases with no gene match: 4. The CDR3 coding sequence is TGTGCCAGCAGTTACGGGACTAGTCTGAATGAGCAGTTCTTC. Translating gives CASSYGTSLNEQFF.

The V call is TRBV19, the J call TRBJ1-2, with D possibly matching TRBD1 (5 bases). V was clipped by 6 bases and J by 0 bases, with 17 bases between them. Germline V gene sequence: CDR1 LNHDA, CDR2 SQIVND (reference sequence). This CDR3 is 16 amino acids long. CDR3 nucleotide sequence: TGTGCCAGTAGCACCGGAGAGGGGTGGACTAACTATGGCTACACCTTC. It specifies CASSTGEGWTNYGYTF.

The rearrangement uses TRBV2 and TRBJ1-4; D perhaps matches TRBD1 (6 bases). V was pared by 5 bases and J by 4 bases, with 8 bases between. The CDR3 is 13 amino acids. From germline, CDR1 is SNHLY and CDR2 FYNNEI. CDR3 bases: TGTGCCAGCAGTAGGGGGGGTAATGAAAAACTGTTTTTT. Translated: CASSRGGNEKLFF.